This T cell receptor beta chain was documented in a study of blood T cell repertoires in COVID-19. The overall study: COVID-19 samples collected from the United States, Italy and Spain covered acute and convalescent phases. T cells, B-cell-depleted T cells, or PBMCs provided the cDNA or gDNA that served as material.

V shed 8 bases, J shed 2 bases, and the junction held 8 bases outside the gene matches. CDR3 length equals 14 residues. The germline CDR1 and CDR2 sequences are SNHLY and FYNNEI. Authors' methods: Estimation of nucleated cell counts was performed using reference gene primer amplification. TCRdb's copy holds only in-frame clones and misses some; the assay was immunoSEQ multiplex PCR. The DNA gave D and trimming, while V, J and clone size come from that table. The profile shows under 300,000 clones, 65% to 90% of them singletons. The clonotype was recovered from a woman between 35 and 50 years old who had recovered from COVID-19. Sequencing was carried out using peripheral blood. This chain connects TRBV2 to TRBJ2-5; 7 bases are a match to TRBD1. The CDR3 DNA reads TGTGCCAGCCTGGGACAGCACGAACAAGAGACCCAGTACTTC. Its protein product is CASLGQHEQETQYF.